This TCR beta chain was identified during a study of response to subunit inactivated influenza vaccine (dated by TCRdb to 2017 to 2018). Regarding the study in general: To follow how T cells responded to a trivalent subunit inactivated influenza vaccine, the researchers relied on deep quantitative profiling of the T cell receptor repertoire.

General findings and caveats noted by the study authors: It was suggested by the authors that each seasonal influenza vaccination may recruit only a limited number of new T cells.

Library construction relied on RT-PCR. The sequencer listed for this sample is Illumina HiSeq 2500. TCRdb reanalyzed the raw reads on its own, using fastp at Q25 for trimming and MiXCR for clone calling, and kept in-frame beta chains. Each CDR3 protein appears once, grouped with its most common genes and DNA. This sample holds 500,000 or so distinct CDR3 sequences; approximately 17% were observed only once. Together, the top ten hold less than 4% of the sample. V and J are trimmed by 7 bases and 7 bases, and the gene matches miss 7 bases of the junction. CDR1 SQVTM and CDR2 ANQGSEA were looked up in the germline V gene. Including cysteine and phenylalanine, the CDR3 has 12 amino acids. Of all the DNA, just the CDR3 is kept, 36 bases in frame from base 1. This clonotype was recorded at least ten times. No antigen is known for it. Nothing much larger sits one base from this clone, and base qualities are not available.

The starting material was CD4+ T cells sorted from PBMCs, obtained around 25 months after vaccination. The chain links TRBV29-1 with TRBJ2-1; 7 of the junction bases match TRBD1. The receptor's source is a man aged 50 to 75 who received an inactivated influenza vaccine. Donor details come from another sample of the same person, matched by shared clones. Here the CDR3 is given as CSAVTGMNEQFF. In nucleotides, the sequence is TGCAGCGCCGTGACAGGGATGAATGAGCAGTTCTTC.